The 12 T cell receptor beta chains given below trace back to one sample, sequenced in a study of cytomegalovirus exposure and HLA in healthy donors. Primers included in the PCR were 60 Vbeta and 13 Jbeta primers. Generated by immunoSEQ multiplex PCR, the TCRdb table keeps only in-frame clones and is missing some. The sample includes roughly 120,000 clones, 77% seen only once; the top ten take around 3.9%. Sequenced: PBMCs. These receptors were obtained from a human donor in good health.

The V gene is TRBV5-1, the J gene TRBJ2-3, with TRBD1 matching 8 bases. This CDR3 has 19 residues. Germline loops: CDR1 SGHRS, CDR2 YFSETQ. Trimming cost V 4 bases and J 0 bases; bases outside gene matches: 16. CDR3 DNA: TGCGCCAGCAGCCCTAGACAGGGGCAAAGTGGTTATAGCACAGATACGCAGTATTTT. It specifies CASSPRQGQSGYSTDTQYF.

In its sample, this clone was seen once. The CDR3 DNA sequence: TGTGCCAGCAGTGAACAGGGGGACGAGCAGTACTTC. It specifies CASSEQGDEQYF. The J gene is TRBJ2-7, the V gene TRBV6-1; TRBD1 matches at 7 bases. Trimming took 2 bases from V and 5 from J; bases not matched to a gene: 0. CDR1 is MNHNS, CDR2 SASEGT, per germline. The CDR3 covers 12 residues.

The rearrangement joins TRBV20-1 to TRBJ2-3; TRBD1 might be the D (5 bases). The CDR3 spans 11 residues. The V gene's germline CDR1 is DFQATT and CDR2 SNEGSKA (reference sequence). Trimming cost V 3 bases and J 11 bases, with 12 bases left between them. CDR3 nucleotide sequence: TGCAGTGCTAGGACTGGACAAAGGCAGTATTTT. This sequence encodes CSARTGQRQYF.

This clone was seen once. The V gene is TRBV10-1, the J gene TRBJ2-2; possibly TRBD1 for D (6 bases). V was clipped by 5 bases and J by 0 bases, with 10 bases between them. The CDR3 is 15 amino acids. CDR1 WNHNN and CDR2 SYGVQD come from the germline V gene (reference sequence). CDR3 region: CASSWTDTNTGELFF. DNA for the CDR3: TGCGCCAGCAGTTGGACAGATACGAACACCGGGGAGCTGTTTTTT.

The rearrangement joins TRBV5-1 to TRBJ2-3; possibly TRBD1 for D (5 bases). This CDR3 comprises 16 residues. The germline V gene has CDR1 SGHRS and CDR2 YFSETQ. The V end was cut by 6 bases, the J end by 4 bases, with 21 bases between. The CDR3 region has the DNA TGCGCCAGCACGCAGGGAAGGTACGGAGCCTCAGATACGCAGTATTTT. It encodes CASTQGRYGASDTQYF.

The genes are TRBV19 and TRBJ2-2; D gene ambiguous. CDR1 LNHDA and CDR2 SQIVND come from the germline V gene (reference sequence). The CDR3 is made up of 15 amino acids. Trimming removed 1 base from V and 4 bases from J, with 10 bases in between. The CDR3: CASSIGPGFTGELFF. The DNA of the CDR3 is TGTGCCAGTAGTATAGGTCCAGGATTCACCGGGGAGCTGTTTTTT.

This clone showed up just once. This chain uses TRBV4-1 with TRBJ2-1; tentative D call: TRBD2 (7 bases). CDR3 length: 19 amino acids. Germline values: CDR1 MGHRA, CDR2 YSYEKL. V lost 2 bases and J 7 bases, leaving 27 bases between the germline ends. The DNA for the CDR3 is TGCGCCAGCAGCCAATCCTCTAAGAGGGGGGGGGTAAAGGGGAATGAGCAGTTCTTC. Protein product: CASSQSSKRGGVKGNEQFF.

There are a few counts of this clone. The genes are TRBV5-1 and TRBJ2-7; possibly TRBD1 for D (5 bases). The CDR3 has 12 amino acids. Germline V gene data show CDR1 as SGHRS and CDR2 as YFSETQ. V was trimmed by 1 base and J by 6 bases, leaving 8 bases between them. CDR3 nucleotides: TGCGCCAGCAGCTTGCCAGGGTTCGAGCAGTACTTC. The encoded protein is CASSLPGFEQYF.

The chain uses TRBV11-3 and TRBJ1-1, with 7 bases aligning to TRBD1. CDR1 is SGHNT and CDR2 is YENEEA in the germline V gene. With 6 bases clipped from V and 0 bases from J, the junction kept 7 bases outside the gene matches. This CDR3 spans 15 amino acids. CDR3 coding DNA: TGTGCCAGCAGTCCGTGGACAGGAATGAACACTGAAGCTTTCTTT. It encodes CASSPWTGMNTEAFF.

This clone appeared a single time. The chain combines TRBV27 with TRBJ2-7; 13 bases are a match to TRBD2. With 0 bases clipped from V and 6 bases from J, the junction kept 2 bases outside the gene matches. The CDR3 runs to 15 residues. The V gene's germline CDR1 is MNHEY and CDR2 SMNVEV (reference sequence). DNA of the CDR3: TGTGCCAGCAGTTTATCGAGGACTAGCGGGGGCGAGCAGTACTTC. Translation gives CASSLSRTSGGEQYF.

J is TRBJ2-7 and V is TRBV6-6; no definite D call. The V gene lost 4 bases and the J gene lost 1 base, with 11 bases spanning the gap. Germline V CDR1 and CDR2: MNHNY, SVGAGI (reference sequence). The CDR3 length is 14 residues. The CDR3 spells CASSSSEPSYEQYF. In DNA form, the CDR3 reads TGTGCCAGCAGTTCATCCGAGCCTTCCTACGAGCAGTACTTC.

The chain joins TRBV4-2 to TRBJ2-7; TRBD1 matches at 10 bases. The CDR3 spans 17 residues. In germline, CDR1 is LGHNA, CDR2 YNFKEQ. With 5 bases clipped from V and 1 base from J, the junction kept 11 bases outside the gene matches. In DNA, the CDR3 is TGTGCCAGCAGCGAACACTGGGACAGGGGAGAATCCTACGAGCAGTACTTC. This gives the protein CASSEHWDRGESYEQYF.